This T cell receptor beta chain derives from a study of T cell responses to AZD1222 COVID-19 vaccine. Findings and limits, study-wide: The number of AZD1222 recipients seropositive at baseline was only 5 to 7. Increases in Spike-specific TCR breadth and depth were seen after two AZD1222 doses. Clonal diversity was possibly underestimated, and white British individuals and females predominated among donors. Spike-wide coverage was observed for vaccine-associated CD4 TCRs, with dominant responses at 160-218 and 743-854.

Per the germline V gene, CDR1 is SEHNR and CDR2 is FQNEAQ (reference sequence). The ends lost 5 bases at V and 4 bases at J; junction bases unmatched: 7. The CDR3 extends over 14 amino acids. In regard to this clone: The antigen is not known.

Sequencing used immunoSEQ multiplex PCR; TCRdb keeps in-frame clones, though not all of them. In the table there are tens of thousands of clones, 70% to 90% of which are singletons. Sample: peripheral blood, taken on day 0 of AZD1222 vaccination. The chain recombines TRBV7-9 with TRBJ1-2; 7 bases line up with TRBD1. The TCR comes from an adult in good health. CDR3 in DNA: TGTGCCAGCAGCGCCTCGACAGGGACCTATGGCTACACCTTC. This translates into CASSASTGTYGYTF.